Listed below are T cell receptor beta chains from one sample, sequenced in a study of blood T cell repertoires in COVID-19. Using immunoSEQ multiplex PCR, the repertoire was profiled, and TCRdb retains in-frame clones only, with some absent. The sample consists of over 150,000 clones, more than 75% of them appearing once. The sample comprised peripheral blood. The receptors come from a man in his forties with acute or convalescent COVID-19. CDR3s include the opening cysteine and the closing phenylalanine or tryptophan. The D gene is left open where the match is weak. Clone size is given for some rows only: seen once, a few or many times, or a class if the clone is expanded.

NA	TRBV27	TRBJ2-1	TRBD2	CASSPIAGVYNEQFF	TGTGCCAGCAGCCCGATAGCGGGAGTTTACAATGAGCAGTTCTTC
NA	TRBV6-5	TRBJ1-2	TRBD1	CASSTGDRAYGYTF	TGTGCCAGCAGCACCGGGGACAGGGCCTATGGCTACACCTTC
NA	TRBV9	TRBJ2-1	NA	CASSVVGATYNEQFF	TGTGCCAGCAGCGTAGTGGGGGCCACCTACAATGAGCAGTTCTTC
NA	TRBV13	TRBJ1-4	TRBD1	CASGGQGDEKLFF	TGTGCCAGCGGGGGACAGGGGGATGAAAAACTGTTTTTT
NA	TRBV11-1	TRBJ1-3	NA	CASSFSLSSSGNTIYF	TGTGCCAGCAGCTTTTCGCTTTCTAGCTCTGGAAACACCATATATTTT
NA	TRBV7-8	TRBJ1-2	TRBD1	CASSLGNRGQDGYTF	TGTGCCAGCAGCTTGGGAAACAGGGGGCAAGATGGCTACACCTTC
NA	TRBV5-1	TRBJ1-4	TRBD1	CASSLVGTVNEKLFF	TGCGCCAGCAGCTTGGTAGGGACAGTTAATGAAAAACTGTTTTTT
NA	TRBV28	TRBJ2-3	TRBD2	CASSLWTVGTSGGSGTQYF	TGTGCCAGCAGTTTATGGACAGTCGGGACTAGCGGGGGCTCAGGTACGCAGTATTTT
NA	TRBV11-2	TRBJ1-1	NA	CASSFPQLNTEAFF	TGTGCCAGCAGCTTTCCCCAGTTGAACACTGAAGCTTTCTTT
once	TRBV18	TRBJ2-3	TRBD2	CASSPGLAGGTDTQYF	TGTGCCAGCTCACCTGGACTAGCGGGGGGAACAGATACGCAGTATTTT
NA	TRBV7-6	TRBJ2-5	TRBD1	CASSYTGEETQYF	TGTGCCAGCAGCTATACAGGGGAGGAGACCCAGTACTTC
NA	TRBV18	TRBJ2-7	NA	CASSPQRLGDEQYF	TGTGCCAGCTCACCACAAAGACTAGGAGACGAGCAGTACTTC
NA	TRBV7-8	TRBJ2-7	NA	CASSLGAEQYF	TGTGCCAGCAGCTTGGGGGCCGAGCAGTACTTC
NA	TRBV2	TRBJ1-1	NA	CASSERGYGTEAFF	TGTGCCAGCAGTGAAAGAGGGTATGGCACTGAAGCTTTCTTT
NA	TRBV5-1	TRBJ1-1	TRBD1	CASSFGAGGQSEAFF	TGCGCCAGCAGCTTTGGGGCAGGGGGCCAATCTGAAGCTTTCTTT
NA	TRBV9	TRBJ1-5	NA	CASSVSVNQPQHF	TGTGCCAGCAGCGTAAGCGTCAATCAGCCCCAGCATTTT
NA	TRBV10-1	TRBJ2-7	TRBD2	CASSGFGTSGPYEQYF	TGCGCCAGCAGTGGGTTCGGGACTAGCGGCCCCTACGAGCAGTACTTC
NA	TRBV10-3	TRBJ1-1	NA	CAINDGVGKVTEAFF	TGTGCCATCAATGACGGGGTGGGAAAAGTGACTGAAGCTTTCTTT
NA	TRBV7-5	TRBJ2-3	NA	CARSPWRLATSTDTQYF	TGTGCCAGAAGCCCGTGGAGACTAGCGACTAGCACAGATACGCAGTATTTT
few	TRBV6-6	TRBJ1-1	NA	CASRATDSFEAFF	TGTGCCAGCAGAGCGACTGACAGCTTTGAAGCTTTCTTT
NA	TRBV3-1/TRBV3-2	TRBJ1-2	NA	CASSQFGVDYGYTF	TGTGCCAGCAGCCAATTCGGGGTGGACTATGGCTACACCTTC
NA	TRBV18	TRBJ1-1	TRBD1	CASSRQGTEAFF	TGTGCCAGCTCCCGACAGGGCACTGAAGCTTTCTTT